A single sample gave rise to the 15 T cell receptor beta chains below, sequenced in a study of blood T cell repertoires in COVID-19. Some clones are missing from TCRdb's copy, which holds only in-frame ones; the method was immunoSEQ multiplex PCR. The data contain roughly 250,000 clones, approximately 90% of them singletons. The sequenced sample consisted of peripheral blood. These TCRs come from a middle-aged woman with acute or convalescent COVID-19.

This chain connects TRBV5-6 to TRBJ1-6; 8 nucleotides line up with TRBD1. Trimming removed 4 bases from V and 10 bases from J; junction bases left unmatched: 4. Germline CDR1 reads SGHDT; CDR2 reads YYEEEE. This CDR3 is built from 13 residues. This CDR3 reads CASSGQGASPLHF. Written as DNA, the CDR3 is TGTGCCAGCAGCGGGCAGGGGGCGTCACCCCTCCACTTT.

This clone was seen a single time. The chain joins TRBV9 to TRBJ1-6; D possibly corresponds to TRBD1 (6 bases). Looked up from germline, CDR1 is SGDLS and CDR2 is YYNGEE. V gave up 5 bases and J gave up 7 bases, with 25 bases separating them. This CDR3 comprises 18 residues. CDR3 bases: TGTGCCAGCAGGCCCCCCCGCGACAACCAGAGGGGGAATTCACCCCTCCACTTT. This sequence encodes CASRPPRDNQRGNSPLHF. The full variable domain, rest sourced from reference TRBV9 and TRBJ1-6, is DSGVTQTPKHLITATGQRVTLRCSPRSGDLSVYWYQQSLDQGLQFLIQYYNGEERAKGNILERFSAQQFPDLHSELNLSSLELGDSALYFCASRPPRDNQRGNSPLHFGNGTRLTVT.

This clone came up once. The chain employs TRBV3-1 (or the pseudogene TRBV3-2) and TRBJ2-5; tentatively, D is TRBD2 (6 bases). The germline gives CDR1 LGHDT, CDR2 YNNKEL (reference sequence). This CDR3 contains 15 residues. The V end lost 1 base, the J end lost 2 bases, and 11 bases lay between the germline ends. The CDR3 protein is CASSQGGTPQETQYF. As DNA, the CDR3 is TGTGCCAGCAGCCAAGGAGGGACTCCACAAGAGACCCAGTACTTC.

CDR3 in amino acids: CASSPQGAEGSYEQYV. The CDR3 DNA is TGCGCCAGCAGTCCCCAGGGGGCAGAGGGGTCCTACGAGCAGTACGTC. The J gene is TRBJ2-7, the V gene TRBV10-2; 8 bases agree with TRBD1. The germline gives CDR1 WSHSY, CDR2 SAAADI. This CDR3 has 16 residues. V lost 5 bases, J lost 1 base, and 10 bases stayed unmatched.

The genes are TRBV3-1 (or the pseudogene TRBV3-2) and TRBJ2-5; 12 bases match TRBD2. There are 19 residues in the CDR3. J lost 0 bases, V lost 2 bases, and 10 bases had no gene match. Germline lookup yields CDR1 LGHDT and CDR2 YNNKEL (reference sequence). The CDR3 loop reads CASSQTSGGSSSNQETQYF. The DNA for the CDR3 is TGTGCCAGCAGCCAAACTAGCGGGGGGTCCTCAAGTAACCAAGAGACCCAGTACTTC.

The chain links TRBV18 to TRBJ2-7; TRBD2 matches 14 bases. The junction had 12 bases not matched to a gene; V was cut back by 3 bases and J by 2 bases. Per germline, CDR1 KGHSH and CDR2 LQKENI. The CDR3 is 19 amino acids. CDR3 coding DNA: TGTGCCAGCTCACCGGTAGGGACTAGCGGGGGCCGTCGTACCTACGAGCAGTACGTC. Amino acids: CASSPVGTSGGRRTYEQYV.

This chain links TRBV5-1 with TRBJ1-3; D not resolved. Germline lookup yields CDR1 SGHRS and CDR2 YFSETQ. Trimming left V 2 bases short and J 0 bases short, with 12 bases between. The length of the CDR3 is 16 residues. CDR3 region: CASSFSPGVSGNTIYF. DNA for the CDR3: TGCGCCAGCAGCTTTTCCCCGGGAGTCTCTGGAAACACCATATATTTT.

The chain employs TRBV19 and TRBJ1-2; 10 bases fit TRBD1. The CDR3 has 15 residues. The J segment lost 7 bases and the V segment lost 5 bases, leaving 10 bases of the junction unmatched. The germline V gene encodes CDR1 LNHDA and CDR2 SQIVND (reference sequence). CDR3 in amino acids: CASSGPDRGDAGYTF. CDR3 sequence (DNA): TGTGCCAGTAGTGGCCCGGACAGGGGGGATGCTGGCTACACCTTC.

The CDR3 sequence: CASSLRGTGGGTDTQYF. CDR3 in DNA: TGTGCCAGCAGCTTAAGAGGGACGGGAGGCGGCACAGATACGCAGTATTTT. The chain employs TRBV7-2 and TRBJ2-3; 7 nucleotides align to TRBD2. Germline V gene data show CDR1 as SGHTA and CDR2 as FQGNSA. V was pared by 2 bases and J by 1 base, with 9 bases of the junction left unmatched. This CDR3 has 17 amino acids.

This chain connects TRBV13 to TRBJ1-5; D might be TRBD1 (6 bases). This CDR3 has 14 amino acids. V lost 8 bases to trimming and J lost 5 bases, with 16 bases between them. Germline V lookup: CDR1 PRHDT, CDR2 FYEKMQ (reference sequence). The CDR3 nucleotides are TGTGCCAGCTCTTCCGGGACATTGGATCAGCCCCAGCATTTT. The encoded protein is CASSSGTLDQPQHF.

V is TRBV25-1 and J is TRBJ2-3; TRBD1 is a possible D gene (5 bases). The V end was cut by 6 bases, the J end by 7 bases, with 26 bases between. This CDR3 region has 17 residues. Germline CDR1 is MGHDK and CDR2 is SYGVNS. CDR3 coding DNA: TGTGCCAGCAGAGGGCTGGCAGGGTTCGAGAAACCCAATACGCAGTATTTT. This encodes CASRGLAGFEKPNTQYF.

Only one count was recorded for this clone. The V call is TRBV15, the J call TRBJ1-3; tentatively, D is TRBD1 (5 bases). Per the germline V gene, CDR1 is LNHNV and CDR2 is YYDKDF (reference sequence). The germline V and J ends were trimmed by 1 base and 1 base, with 5 bases remaining between them. The CDR3 consists of 14 residues. The CDR3 nucleotides read TGTGCCACCAGCAGAGGACAGTCTGGAAACACCATATATTTT. Its protein product is CATSRGQSGNTIYF.

The gene calls are TRBV12-5 and TRBJ2-5; 8 positions agree with TRBD1. The CDR3 runs 14 residues. V shed 6 bases and J 1 base; nucleotides not matched to a gene: 4. Germline V gives CDR1 LGHNT, CDR2 FRNRAP. Here the CDR3 reads CASGTGETQETQYF. In DNA form, the CDR3 reads TGTGCTAGTGGGACAGGGGAGACCCAAGAGACCCAGTACTTC.

The chain uses TRBV19 and TRBJ1-3; D gene unclear. Trimming shortened V by 6 bases and J by 0 bases, and 9 bases separated the two germline ends. The germline V gene encodes CDR1 LNHDA and CDR2 SQIVND (reference sequence). The CDR3 is 14 residues long. The CDR3 bases are TGTGCCAGTAGAGGACTGAGCTCTGGAAACACCATATATTTT. This translates into CASRGLSSGNTIYF.

This clone has only a few counts. This chain joins TRBV6-6 and TRBJ2-2; 9 bases fit TRBD1. Germline loops: CDR1 MNHNY, CDR2 SVGAGI (reference sequence). With 6 bases clipped from V and 6 bases from J, the junction kept 5 bases outside the gene matches. The CDR3 runs to 14 residues. CDR3 sequence: CASSRDRAAGELFF. The CDR3, as DNA: TGTGCCAGCAGCCGGGACAGGGCGGCCGGGGAGCTGTTTTTT.